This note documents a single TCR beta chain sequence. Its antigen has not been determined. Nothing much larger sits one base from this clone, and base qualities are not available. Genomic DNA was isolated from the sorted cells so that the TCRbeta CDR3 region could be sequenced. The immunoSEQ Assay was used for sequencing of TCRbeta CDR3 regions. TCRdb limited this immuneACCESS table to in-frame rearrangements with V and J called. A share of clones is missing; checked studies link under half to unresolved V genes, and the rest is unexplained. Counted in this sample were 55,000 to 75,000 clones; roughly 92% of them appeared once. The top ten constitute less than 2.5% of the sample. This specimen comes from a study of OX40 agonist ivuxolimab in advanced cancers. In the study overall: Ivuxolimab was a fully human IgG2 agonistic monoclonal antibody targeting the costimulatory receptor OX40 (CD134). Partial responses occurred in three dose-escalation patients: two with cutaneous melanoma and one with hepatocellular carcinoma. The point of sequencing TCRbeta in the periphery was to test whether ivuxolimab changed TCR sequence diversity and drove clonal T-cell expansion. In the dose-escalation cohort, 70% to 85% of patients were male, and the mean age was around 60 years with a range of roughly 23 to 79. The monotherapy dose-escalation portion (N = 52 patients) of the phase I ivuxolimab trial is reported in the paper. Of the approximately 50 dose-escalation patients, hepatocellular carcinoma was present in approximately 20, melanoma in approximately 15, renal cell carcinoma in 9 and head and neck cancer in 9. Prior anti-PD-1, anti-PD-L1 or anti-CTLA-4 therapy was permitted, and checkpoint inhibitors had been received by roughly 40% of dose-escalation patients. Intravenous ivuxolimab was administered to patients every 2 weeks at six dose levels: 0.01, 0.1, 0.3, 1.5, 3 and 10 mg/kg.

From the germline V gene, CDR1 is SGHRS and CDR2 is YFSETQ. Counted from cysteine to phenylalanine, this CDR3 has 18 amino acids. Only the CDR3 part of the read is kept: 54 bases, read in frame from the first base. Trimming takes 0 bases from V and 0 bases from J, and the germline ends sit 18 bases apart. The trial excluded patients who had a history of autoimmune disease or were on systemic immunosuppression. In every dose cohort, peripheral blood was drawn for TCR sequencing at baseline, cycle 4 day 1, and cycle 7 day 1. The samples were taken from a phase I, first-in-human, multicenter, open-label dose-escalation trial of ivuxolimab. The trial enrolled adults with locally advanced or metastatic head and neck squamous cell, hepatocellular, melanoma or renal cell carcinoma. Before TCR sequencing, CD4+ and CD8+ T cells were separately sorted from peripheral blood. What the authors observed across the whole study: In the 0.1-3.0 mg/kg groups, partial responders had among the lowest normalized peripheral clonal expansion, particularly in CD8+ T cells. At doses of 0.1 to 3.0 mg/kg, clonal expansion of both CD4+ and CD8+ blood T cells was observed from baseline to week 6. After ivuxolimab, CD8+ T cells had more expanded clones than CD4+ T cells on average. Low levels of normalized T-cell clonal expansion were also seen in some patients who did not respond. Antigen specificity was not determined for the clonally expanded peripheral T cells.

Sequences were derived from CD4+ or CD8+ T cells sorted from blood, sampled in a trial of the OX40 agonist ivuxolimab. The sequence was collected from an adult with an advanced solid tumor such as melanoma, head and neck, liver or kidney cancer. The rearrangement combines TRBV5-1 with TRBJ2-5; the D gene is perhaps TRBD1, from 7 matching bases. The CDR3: CASSLGFWAGGYQETQYF. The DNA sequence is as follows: TGCGCCAGCAGCTTGGGTTTCTGGGCAGGGGGGTACCAAGAGACCCAGTACTTC.